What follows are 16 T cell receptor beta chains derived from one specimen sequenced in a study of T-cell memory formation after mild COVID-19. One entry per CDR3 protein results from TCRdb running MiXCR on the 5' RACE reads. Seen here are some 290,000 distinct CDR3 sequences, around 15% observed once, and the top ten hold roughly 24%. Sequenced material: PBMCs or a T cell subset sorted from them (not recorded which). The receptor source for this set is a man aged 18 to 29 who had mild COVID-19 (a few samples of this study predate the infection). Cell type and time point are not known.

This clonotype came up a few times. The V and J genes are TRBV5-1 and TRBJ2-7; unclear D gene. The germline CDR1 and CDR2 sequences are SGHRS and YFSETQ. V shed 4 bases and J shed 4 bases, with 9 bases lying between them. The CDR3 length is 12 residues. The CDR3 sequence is CASSGGPYEQYF. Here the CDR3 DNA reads TGCGCCAGCAGCGGCGGACCTTACGAGCAGTACTTC.

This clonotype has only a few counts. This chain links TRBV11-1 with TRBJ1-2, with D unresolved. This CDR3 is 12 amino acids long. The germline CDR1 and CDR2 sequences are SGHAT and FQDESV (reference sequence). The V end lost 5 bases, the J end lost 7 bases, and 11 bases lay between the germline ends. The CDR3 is CASSRLTPGYTF. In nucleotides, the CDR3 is TGTGCCAGCAGCAGGTTGACACCTGGCTACACCTTC.

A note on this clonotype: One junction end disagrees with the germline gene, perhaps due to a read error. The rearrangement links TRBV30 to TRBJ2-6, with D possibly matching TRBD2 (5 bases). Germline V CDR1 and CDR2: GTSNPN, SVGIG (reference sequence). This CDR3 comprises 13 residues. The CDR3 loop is CAGSVGGANVLTF. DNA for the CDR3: TGTGCCGGGAGTGTAGGCGGGGCCAACGTCCTGACTTTC. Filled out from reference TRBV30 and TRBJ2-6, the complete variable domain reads SQTIHQWPATLVQPVGSPLSLECTVEGTSNPNLYWYRQAAGRGLQLLFYSVGIGQISSEVPQNLSASRPQDRQFILSSKKLLLSDSGFYLCAGSVGGANVLTFGAGSRLTVL.

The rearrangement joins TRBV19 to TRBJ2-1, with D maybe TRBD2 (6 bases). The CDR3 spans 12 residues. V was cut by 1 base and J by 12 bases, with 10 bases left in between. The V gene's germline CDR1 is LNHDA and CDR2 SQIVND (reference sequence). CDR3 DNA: TGTGCCAGTAGTATAGGCGGGGAGAGGCAGTTCTTC. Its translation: CASSIGGERQFF.

The CDR3 region has the DNA TGCGCCAGCAAGGACAGGAAAGCTTTCTTT. This translates into CASKDRKAFF. The chain uses TRBV4-3 and TRBJ1-1, with TRBD1 identical over 7 bases. The J segment lost 9 bases and the V segment lost 7 bases, leaving 2 bases of the junction unmatched. The CDR3 extends over 10 amino acids. Germline CDR1 and CDR2: LGHNA and YSLEER.

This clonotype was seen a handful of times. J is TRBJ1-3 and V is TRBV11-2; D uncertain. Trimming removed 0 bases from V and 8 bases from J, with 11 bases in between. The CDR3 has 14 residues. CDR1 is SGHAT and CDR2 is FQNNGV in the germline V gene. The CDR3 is CASSLDRLGDTIYF. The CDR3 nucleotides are TGTGCCAGCAGCTTAGATCGACTTGGTGACACCATATATTTT.

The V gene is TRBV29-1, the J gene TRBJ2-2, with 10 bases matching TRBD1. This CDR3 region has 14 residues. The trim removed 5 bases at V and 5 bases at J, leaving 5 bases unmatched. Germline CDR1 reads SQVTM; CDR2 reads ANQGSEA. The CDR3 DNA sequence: TGCAGCGTTTGGGGACAGGGGACGACCGGGGAGCTGTTTTTT. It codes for CSVWGQGTTGELFF.

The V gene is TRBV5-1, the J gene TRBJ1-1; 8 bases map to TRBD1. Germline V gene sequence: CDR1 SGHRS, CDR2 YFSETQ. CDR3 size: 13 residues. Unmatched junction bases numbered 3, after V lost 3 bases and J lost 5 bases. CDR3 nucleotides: TGCGCCAGCAGCTCCGGACAGGGTACTGAAGCTTTCTTT. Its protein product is CASSSGQGTEAFF. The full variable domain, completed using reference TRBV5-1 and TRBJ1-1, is KAGVTQTPRYLIKTRGQQVTLSCSPISGHRSVSWYQQTPGQGLQFLFEYFSETQRNKGNFPGRFSGRQFSNSRSEMNVSTLELGDSALYLCASSSGQGTEAFFGQGTRLTVV.

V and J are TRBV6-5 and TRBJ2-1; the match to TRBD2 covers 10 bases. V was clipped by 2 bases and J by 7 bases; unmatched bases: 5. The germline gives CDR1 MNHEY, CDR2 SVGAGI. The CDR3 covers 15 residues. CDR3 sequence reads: CASSYSGGVRNEQFF. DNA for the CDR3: TGTGCCAGCAGTTACAGCGGGGGGGTTCGGAATGAGCAGTTCTTC.

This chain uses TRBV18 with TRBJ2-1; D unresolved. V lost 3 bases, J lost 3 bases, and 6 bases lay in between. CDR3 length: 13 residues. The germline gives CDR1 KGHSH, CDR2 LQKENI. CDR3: CASSPADYNEQFF. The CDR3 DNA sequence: TGTGCCAGCTCACCGGCGGACTACAATGAGCAGTTCTTC.

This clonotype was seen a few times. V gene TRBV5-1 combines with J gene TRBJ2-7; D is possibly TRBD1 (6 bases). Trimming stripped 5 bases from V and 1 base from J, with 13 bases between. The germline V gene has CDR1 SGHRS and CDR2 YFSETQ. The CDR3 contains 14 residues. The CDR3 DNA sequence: TGCGCCAGCAGGGAAAGGACAGATTCCTACGAGCAGTACGTC. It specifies CASRERTDSYEQYV.

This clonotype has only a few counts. DNA for the CDR3: TGCAGCGTTGTGGTAAGCGCAGGGAATACTGGCTACACCTTC. As protein: CSVVVSAGNTGYTF. The chain links TRBV29-1 to TRBJ1-2; tentatively, D is TRBD1 (5 bases). Trimming pared 4 bases from V and 7 bases from J, leaving 19 bases between. Germline CDR1 and CDR2: SQVTM and ANQGSEA. This CDR3 comprises 14 residues.

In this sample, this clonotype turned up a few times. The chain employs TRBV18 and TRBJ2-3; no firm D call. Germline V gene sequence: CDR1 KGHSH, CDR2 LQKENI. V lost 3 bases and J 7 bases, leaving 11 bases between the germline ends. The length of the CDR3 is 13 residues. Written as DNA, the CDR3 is TGTGCCAGCTCACCCCCAGACCCTAATACGCAGTATTTT. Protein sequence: CASSPPDPNTQYF. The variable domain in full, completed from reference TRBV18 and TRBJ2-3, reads NAGVMQNPRHLVRRRGQEARLRCSPMKGHSHVYWYRQLPEEGLKFMVYLQKENIIDESGMPKERFSAEFPKEGPSILRIQQVVRGDSAAYFCASSPPDPNTQYFGPGTRLTVL.

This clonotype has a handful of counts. CDR3: CASSLGPLGETQYF. The CDR3 nucleotides are TGTGCCAGCAGCTTAGGACCTTTGGGCGAGACCCAGTACTTC. This sequence joins TRBV11-2 and TRBJ2-5, with D unclear. V was clipped by 1 base and J by 5 bases, with 11 bases between them. CDR1 and CDR2 from the germline V gene are SGHAT and FQNNGV. The CDR3 is 14 amino acids. The whole variable domain, remainder taken from reference TRBV11-2 and TRBJ2-5, is EAGVAQSPRYKIIEKRQSVAFWCNPISGHATLYWYQQILGQGPKLLIQFQNNGVVDDSQLPKDRFSAERLKGVDSTLKIQPAKLEDSAVYLCASSLGPLGETQYFGPGTRLLVL.

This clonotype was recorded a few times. The CDR3 is CASSQDWGTNTDTQYF. The CDR3 coding sequence is TGCGCCAGCAGCCAAGATTGGGGGACTAACACAGATACGCAGTATTTT. This chain links TRBV4-3 with TRBJ2-3; 7 positions match TRBD2. The CDR3 covers 16 residues. Germline lookup yields CDR1 LGHNA and CDR2 YSLEER. The junction had 5 bases not matched to a gene; V was cut back by 0 bases and J by 2 bases.

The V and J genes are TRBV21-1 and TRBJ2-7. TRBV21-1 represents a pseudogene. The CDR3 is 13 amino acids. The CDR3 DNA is TGTGCCAGCAGCTACTGCCACGGCTACGAGCAGTACGTC. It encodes CASSYCHGYEQYV.